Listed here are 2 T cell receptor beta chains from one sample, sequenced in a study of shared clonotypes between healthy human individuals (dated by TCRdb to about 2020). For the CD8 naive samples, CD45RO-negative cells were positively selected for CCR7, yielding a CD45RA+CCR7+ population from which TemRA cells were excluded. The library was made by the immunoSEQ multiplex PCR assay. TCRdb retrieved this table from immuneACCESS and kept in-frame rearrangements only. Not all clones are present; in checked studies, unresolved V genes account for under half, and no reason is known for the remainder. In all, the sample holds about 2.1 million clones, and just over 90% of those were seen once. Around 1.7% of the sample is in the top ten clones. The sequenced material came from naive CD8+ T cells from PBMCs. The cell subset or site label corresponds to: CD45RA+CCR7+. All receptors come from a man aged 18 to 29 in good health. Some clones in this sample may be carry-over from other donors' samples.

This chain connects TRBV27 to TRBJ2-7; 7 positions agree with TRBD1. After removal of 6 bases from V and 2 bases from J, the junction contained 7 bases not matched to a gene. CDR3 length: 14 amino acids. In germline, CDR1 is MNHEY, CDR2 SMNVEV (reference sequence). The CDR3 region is CASSTGTAAYEQYF. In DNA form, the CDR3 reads TGTGCCAGCAGCACCGGGACAGCCGCCTACGAGCAGTACTTC.

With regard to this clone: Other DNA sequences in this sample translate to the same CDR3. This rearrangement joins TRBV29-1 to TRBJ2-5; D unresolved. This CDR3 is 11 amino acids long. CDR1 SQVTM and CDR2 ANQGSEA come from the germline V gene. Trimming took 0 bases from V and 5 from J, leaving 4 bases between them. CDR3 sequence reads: CSVEDLETQYF. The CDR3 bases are TGCAGCGTTGAAGATCTGGAGACCCAGTACTTC.